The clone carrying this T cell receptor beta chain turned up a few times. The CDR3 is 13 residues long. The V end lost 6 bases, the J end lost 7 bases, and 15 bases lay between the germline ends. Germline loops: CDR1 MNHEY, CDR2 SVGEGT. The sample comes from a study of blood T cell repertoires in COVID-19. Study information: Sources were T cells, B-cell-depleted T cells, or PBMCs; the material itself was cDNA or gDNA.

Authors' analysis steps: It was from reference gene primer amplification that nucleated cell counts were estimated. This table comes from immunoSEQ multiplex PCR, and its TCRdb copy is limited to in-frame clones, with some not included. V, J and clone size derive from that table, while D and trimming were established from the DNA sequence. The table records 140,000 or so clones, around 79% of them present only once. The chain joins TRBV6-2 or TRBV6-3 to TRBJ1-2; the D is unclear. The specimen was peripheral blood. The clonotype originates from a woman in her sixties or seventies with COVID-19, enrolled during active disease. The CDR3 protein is CASSPRGSGGYTF. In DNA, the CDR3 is TGTGCCAGCAGCCCTCGGGGAAGCGGTGGCTACACCTTC.